Listed here are 21 T cell receptor beta chains from one sample, sequenced in a study of CD8+ T cells in alopecia areata. Investigators isolated RNA and reverse transcribed it into cDNA to act as the sequencing template. Assay: immunoSEQ multiplex PCR; the TCRdb copy retains only in-frame clones and omits some. This sample has approximately 180,000 clones, with roughly 70% found just once. Noted treatment: oral pan-JAK inhibitor, 5-10 mg twice daily. The source was CD4+ T cells sorted from blood, collected around week 49, from a patient treated with tofacitinib. These TCRs come from a human donor with alopecia areata.

This chain connects TRBV4-1 to TRBJ2-5, with D perhaps TRBD2 (5 bases). V was clipped by 1 base and J by 5 bases, with 20 bases between them. This CDR3 spans 17 amino acids. Per the germline V gene, CDR1 is MGHRA and CDR2 is YSYEKL. CDR3 region: CASSQVRDGGVGETQYF. The CDR3 DNA reads as TGCGCCAGCAGCCAAGTACGGGATGGCGGAGTCGGGGAGACCCAGTACTTC.

V and J are TRBV5-1 and TRBJ2-7, with D possibly TRBD1 on 5 matching bases. The CDR3 runs to 13 residues. The germline V and J ends were trimmed by 1 base and 3 bases, with 8 bases remaining between them. Germline loops: CDR1 SGHRS, CDR2 YFSETQ. The CDR3 loop is CASSLKGDYEQYF. The DNA for the CDR3 is TGCGCCAGCAGCTTGAAAGGGGACTACGAGCAGTACTTC.

A few counts support this clone. The genes are TRBV30 and TRBJ1-5; D gene unclear. This CDR3 region has 11 residues. Germline V gives CDR1 GTSNPN, CDR2 SVGIG (reference sequence). The V end lost 4 bases, the J end lost 9 bases, and 10 bases lay between the germline ends. CDR3 DNA: TGTGCCTGGAATAAAGGAGGGCCCCAGCATTTT. It specifies CAWNKGGPQHF.

Comment on this clone: Other DNA sequences in this specimen translate into the identical CDR3. The genes are TRBV5-1 and TRBJ1-2; D is perhaps TRBD1 (6 bases). From germline, CDR1 is SGHRS and CDR2 YFSETQ. The V and J ends lost 0 bases and 3 bases respectively, with 6 bases between them. This CDR3 comprises 13 residues. The CDR3 bases are TGCGCCAGCAGCTTGGACAGGGACTATGGCTACACCTTC. Translation: CASSLDRDYGYTF.

The chain links TRBV28 to TRBJ1-6, with D unclear. V gave up 5 bases and J gave up 10 bases, with 12 bases separating them. The CDR3 has 13 amino acids. Germline loops: CDR1 MDHEN, CDR2 SYDVKM. CDR3 bases: TGTGCCAGCAGTACGCCAGTGGCCTCACCCCTCCACTTT. Protein sequence: CASSTPVASPLHF.

This clone was recorded a few times. CDR3 in amino acids: CASRGRERETQYF. The CDR3 DNA reads as TGTGCCAGCAGGGGCCGTGAGAGGGAGACCCAGTACTTC. V gene TRBV2 combines with J gene TRBJ2-5, with D uncertain. CDR1 SNHLY and CDR2 FYNNEI come from the germline V gene. The CDR3 consists of 13 residues. Trimming shortened V by 6 bases and J by 5 bases, and 13 bases separated the two germline ends.

This chain uses TRBV2 with TRBJ2-1; possibly TRBD1 for D (5 bases). The germline V gene has CDR1 SNHLY and CDR2 FYNNEI. The CDR3 is 14 amino acids. The ends were cut back, 4 bases at V and 5 bases at J, with 12 bases in the middle. CDR3 protein: CASSGTTVDNEQFF. CDR3 nucleotide sequence: TGTGCCAGCAGTGGGACAACAGTTGACAATGAGCAGTTCTTC.

This clone has just a few counts. V usage is TRBV7-2 and J usage is TRBJ2-3; D perhaps matches TRBD2 (6 bases). Germline assignment: CDR1 SGHTA and CDR2 FQGNSA. The CDR3 has 13 residues. Trimming removed 4 bases from V and 10 bases from J, with 15 bases in between. The CDR3 sequence: CASSSTRGSAQYF. DNA of the CDR3: TGTGCCAGCAGCTCAACCCGGGGGTCCGCGCAGTATTTT.

Details on this clone: This CDR3 is also generated by other DNA sequences in the sample. The chain couples TRBV5-1 to TRBJ2-2; no firm D call. This CDR3 has 15 residues. Trimming stripped 0 bases from V and 3 bases from J, with 9 bases between. In germline, CDR1 is SGHRS, CDR2 YFSETQ. The CDR3 sequence is CASSLGGSDTGELFF. CDR3 DNA: TGCGCCAGCAGCTTGGGGGGATCTGACACCGGGGAGCTGTTTTTT.

This rearrangement joins TRBV20-1 to TRBJ1-1; D gene uncertain. Trimming pared 0 bases from V and 6 bases from J, leaving 5 bases between. The CDR3 is 11 amino acids. Germline loops: CDR1 DFQATT, CDR2 SNEGSKA (reference sequence). The CDR3 spells CSAREDSEAFF. CDR3 DNA: TGCAGTGCTAGAGAAGATTCTGAAGCTTTCTTT.

V gene TRBV30 combines with J gene TRBJ2-1, with D possibly TRBD2 on 6 matching bases. The CDR3 is made up of 16 amino acids. V was trimmed by 3 bases and J by 4 bases, leaving 19 bases between them. Germline CDR1 GTSNPN, CDR2 SVGIG (reference sequence). This CDR3 is CAWRPPPRGPYNEQFF. The CDR3, as DNA: TGTGCCTGGAGACCCCCTCCGCGGGGCCCTTACAATGAGCAGTTCTTC.

The chain carries TRBV5-1 and TRBJ1-4; D gene ambiguous. This CDR3 has 13 residues. Trimming removed 4 bases at V and 7 bases at J, with 11 bases between. Germline loops: CDR1 SGHRS, CDR2 YFSETQ. CDR3 region: CASSGSLGEKLFF. In nucleotides, the CDR3 is TGCGCCAGCAGCGGGTCACTCGGTGAAAAACTGTTTTTT.

The chain employs TRBV7-2 and TRBJ1-2; D ambiguous. The CDR3 has 11 amino acids. The germline V and J ends were trimmed by 6 bases and 2 bases, with 4 bases remaining between them. Germline values: CDR1 SGHTA, CDR2 FQGNSA. CDR3 sequence reads: CASSLNYGYTF. DNA for the CDR3: TGTGCCAGCAGTCTAAACTATGGCTACACCTTC.

The chain uses TRBV7-3 and TRBJ1-6; 9 bases line up with TRBD1. Germline loops: CDR1 SGHTA, CDR2 FQGTGA. The CDR3 runs 15 residues. The V gene end was trimmed by 4 bases and the J gene end by 6 bases; junction bases not matched to a gene: 4. CDR3 sequence reads: CASSSTGGTNSPLHF. CDR3 nucleotide sequence: TGTGCCAGCAGCTCCACAGGGGGCACTAATTCACCCCTCCACTTT.

V is TRBV2 and J is TRBJ2-3, with a tentative D call TRBD1 (6 bases). Germline lookup yields CDR1 SNHLY and CDR2 FYNNEI. Trimming left V 2 bases short and J 3 bases short, with 12 bases between. The CDR3 spans 15 residues. CDR3 amino acids: CASSESGRGTDTQYF. In nucleotides, the CDR3 is TGTGCCAGCAGTGAAAGTGGCAGGGGAACAGATACGCAGTATTTT. Combining the CDR3 with reference TRBV2 and TRBJ2-3 gives the whole variable domain EPEVTQTPSHQVTQMGQEVILRCVPISNHLYFYWYRQILGQKVEFLVSFYNNEISEKSEIFDDQFSVERPDGSNFTLKIRSTKLEDSAMYFCASSESGRGTDTQYFGPGTRLTVL.

The V and J genes are TRBV29-1 and TRBJ1-4, with a possible D match to TRBD1 (5 bases). Germline CDR1 and CDR2: SQVTM and ANQGSEA. The CDR3 is 14 residues long. V was shortened by 6 bases and J by 0 bases, with 11 bases between the two germline ends. The CDR3 nucleotides are TGCAGCGTGGGGACGGCCGCAACTAATGAAAAACTGTTTTTT. Protein sequence: CSVGTAATNEKLFF. The entire variable domain, with the rest obtained from reference TRBV29-1 and TRBJ1-4, is as follows: SAVISQKPSRDICQRGTSLTIQCQVDSQVTMMFWYRQQPGQSLTLIATANQGSEATYESGFVIDKFPISRPNLTFSTLTVSNMSPEDSSIYLCSVGTAATNEKLFFGSGTQLSVL.

This sequence joins TRBV29-1 and TRBJ2-1, with a possible D match to TRBD2 (5 bases). Germline assignment: CDR1 SQVTM and CDR2 ANQGSEA. V lost 0 bases to trimming and J lost 10 bases, with 10 bases between them. The CDR3 loop spans 12 amino acids. This CDR3 reads CSVEEEGWEQFF. The CDR3 coding sequence is TGCAGCGTTGAAGAAGAGGGTTGGGAGCAGTTCTTC.

Notes on this clone: In the same sample, other DNA sequences code for this CDR3. The rearrangement joins TRBV4-2 to TRBJ1-2, with a weak D call TRBD1 (5 bases). Germline CDR1 LGHNA, CDR2 YNFKEQ. V was clipped by 0 bases and J by 8 bases, with 10 bases between them. There are 13 residues in the CDR3. CDR3 residues: CASSQEGQGGYTF. The CDR3 DNA follows: TGTGCCAGCAGCCAAGAGGGGCAGGGCGGCTACACCTTC.

The chain combines TRBV30 with TRBJ2-4; D unresolved. This CDR3 spans 12 amino acids. The V end lost 0 bases, the J end lost 7 bases, and 7 bases lay between the germline ends. CDR1 is GTSNPN, CDR2 SVGIG, per germline (reference sequence). The CDR3 nucleotides read TGTGCCTGGAGTGTAGGGTGGAACATTCAGTACTTC. Its protein product is CAWSVGWNIQYF.

DNA for the CDR3: TGTGCCATCAGACCCGGACAGCTAAGCTCTGGGGCCAACGTCCTGACTTTC. It yields the protein CAIRPGQLSSGANVLTF. The chain joins TRBV10-3 to TRBJ2-6, with D perhaps matching TRBD1 (6 bases). Germline CDR1 reads ENHRY; CDR2 reads SYGVKD. Trimming took off 6 bases at V and 0 bases at J, with 15 bases between the two ends. The CDR3 is made up of 17 amino acids.

The J gene is TRBJ2-1, the V gene TRBV9; D unresolved. Germline V CDR1 and CDR2: SGDLS, YYNGEE. Trimming left V 0 bases short and J 4 bases short, with 8 bases between. The CDR3 has 14 residues. The CDR3 protein is CASSVVLGYNEQFF. The DNA for the CDR3 is TGTGCCAGCAGCGTAGTTTTGGGATACAATGAGCAGTTCTTC.